The present TCR beta chain was sequenced within a study of T-cell memory formation after mild COVID-19. TCRdb re-derived calls from the 5' RACE reads in MiXCR, one entry per CDR3 protein. The profile covers about 300,000 distinct CDR3 sequences, with approximately 19% appearing a single time and under 25% taken by the ten largest. Study-level points and caveats: The appearance of some responding clones in pre-infection memory suggested that cross-reactive memory joined.

CDR3 length: 13 amino acids. The ends were cut back, 3 bases at V and 1 base at J, with 7 bases in the middle. Points on this clonotype: Its target is unknown.

The J gene is TRBJ2-7, the V gene TRBV12-3 or TRBV12-4; D unresolved. The source of this sequence is a man between 18 and 29 years old who had mild COVID-19 (a few samples of this study predate the infection). Cell type and time point are not known. The sample taken for sequencing was PBMCs or a T cell subset sorted from them (not recorded which). CDR3 residues: CASSFSASYEQYV. The CDR3 nucleotides read TGTGCCAGCAGTTTCTCAGCGTCCTACGAGCAGTACGTC.